Each of the 8 T cell receptor beta chains below was sequenced from the same sample in a study of control samples from healthy donors and cancer patients. Profiled with immunoSEQ multiplex PCR; TCRdb holds only in-frame clones, not every one. The sample consists of some 120,000 clones, more than 70% of them appearing once. Sequencing was done on a sample of blood. Receptors were obtained from a man aged 60 to 69 in good health.

This clone showed up just a few times. J is TRBJ1-5 and V is TRBV6-2 or TRBV6-3; D not certain. The V gene lost 4 bases and the J gene lost 0 bases, with 7 bases spanning the gap. This CDR3 comprises 14 residues. Germline V gene data show CDR1 as MNHEY and CDR2 as SVGEGT. The CDR3 sequence: CASSFWSSNQPQHF. The CDR3 region has the DNA TGTGCCAGCAGTTTTTGGAGTAGCAATCAGCCCCAGCATTTT.

The V and J genes are TRBV5-1 and TRBJ2-5; weak D call: TRBD2 (5 bases). The CDR3 loop spans 14 amino acids. The germline V and J ends were trimmed by 0 bases and 5 bases, with 11 bases remaining between them. CDR1 SGHRS and CDR2 YFSETQ come from the germline V gene. The CDR3 reads CASSLAPGMETQYF. The CDR3 nucleotides are TGCGCCAGCAGCTTGGCCCCGGGGATGGAGACCCAGTACTTC. The full variable domain, with the rest looked up from reference TRBV5-1 and TRBJ2-5, is KAGVTQTPRYLIKTRGQQVTLSCSPISGHRSVSWYQQTPGQGLQFLFEYFSETQRNKGNFPGRFSGRQFSNSRSEMNVSTLELGDSALYLCASSLAPGMETQYFGPGTRLLVL.

The chain combines TRBV7-9 with TRBJ1-1; D is perhaps TRBD1 (5 bases). This CDR3 region has 13 residues. V was trimmed by 2 bases and J by 10 bases, leaving 14 bases between them. The germline gives CDR1 SEHNR, CDR2 FQNEAQ (reference sequence). The CDR3 here is CASSLSGPTGAFF. CDR3 coding DNA: TGTGCCAGCAGCTTATCGGGGCCTACGGGAGCTTTCTTT.

V gene TRBV18 combines with J gene TRBJ2-3; D is possibly TRBD2 (7 bases). Trimming cost V 1 base and J 3 bases, with 11 bases left between them. Germline values: CDR1 KGHSH, CDR2 LQKENI. The CDR3 spans 15 residues. CDR3 nucleotides: TGTGCCAGCTCACCACGGGCGGGGGCGACAGATACGCAGTATTTT. Amino acid sequence: CASSPRAGATDTQYF. Looking up the rest from reference TRBV18 and TRBJ2-3 gives the full variable domain: NAGVMQNPRHLVRRRGQEARLRCSPMKGHSHVYWYRQLPEEGLKFMVYLQKENIIDESGMPKERFSAEFPKEGPSILRIQQVVRGDSAAYFCASSPRAGATDTQYFGPGTRLTVL.

The V gene is TRBV19, the J gene TRBJ2-7; D unresolved. The germline CDR1 and CDR2 sequences are LNHDA and SQIVND (reference sequence). The V and J ends lost 6 bases and 0 bases respectively, with 21 bases between them. This CDR3 region has 17 residues. The CDR3 is CASSTVGTWGRSYEQYF. The CDR3 nucleotides read TGTGCCAGTAGCACAGTTGGAACTTGGGGTCGCTCCTACGAGCAGTACTTC.

The chain uses TRBV5-1 and TRBJ2-5; 8 nucleotides match TRBD2. Germline lookup yields CDR1 SGHRS and CDR2 YFSETQ. CDR3 size: 16 residues. Germline trimming cut 0 bases from V and 4 bases from J; bases unmatched to any gene: 8. CDR3 loop: CASSLGSGGPRETQYF. In DNA form, the CDR3 reads TGCGCCAGCAGCTTGGGGAGCGGGGGCCCCCGAGAGACCCAGTACTTC.

The chain combines TRBV7-9 with TRBJ1-2, with TRBD1 identical over 10 bases. Germline CDR1 and CDR2: SEHNR and FQNEAQ (reference sequence). The CDR3 spans 15 residues. V gave up 3 bases and J gave up 8 bases; unmatched junction bases: 9. The CDR3 sequence is CASSLPLTGGAGYTF. DNA for the CDR3: TGTGCCAGCAGCTTGCCCCTGACAGGGGGCGCGGGCTACACCTTC.

V usage is TRBV5-6 and J usage is TRBJ1-1, with D possibly matching TRBD1 (5 bases). This CDR3 is 12 amino acids long. Per germline, CDR1 SGHDT and CDR2 YYEEEE. V was trimmed by 3 bases and J by 8 bases, leaving 11 bases between them. The CDR3 coding sequence is TGTGCCAGCAGCTCGCCGGGGCGAGAAGCTTTCTTT. Amino acids: CASSSPGREAFF.